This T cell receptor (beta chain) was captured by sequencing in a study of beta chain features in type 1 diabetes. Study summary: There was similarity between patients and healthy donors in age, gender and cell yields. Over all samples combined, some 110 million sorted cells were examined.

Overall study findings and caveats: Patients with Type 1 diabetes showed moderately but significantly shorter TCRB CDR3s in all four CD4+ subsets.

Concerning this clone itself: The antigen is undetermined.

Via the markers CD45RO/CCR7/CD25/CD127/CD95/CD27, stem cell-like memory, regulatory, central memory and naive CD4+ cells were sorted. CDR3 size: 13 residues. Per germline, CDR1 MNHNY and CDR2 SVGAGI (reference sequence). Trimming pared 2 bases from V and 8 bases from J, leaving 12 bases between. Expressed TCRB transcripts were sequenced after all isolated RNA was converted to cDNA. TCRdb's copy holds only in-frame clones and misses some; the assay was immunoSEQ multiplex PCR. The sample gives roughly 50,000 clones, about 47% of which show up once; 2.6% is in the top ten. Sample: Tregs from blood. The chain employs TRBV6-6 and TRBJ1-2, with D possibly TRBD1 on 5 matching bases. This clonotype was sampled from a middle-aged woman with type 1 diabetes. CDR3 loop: CASSYGQGGGYTF. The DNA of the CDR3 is TGTGCCAGCAGTTACGGGCAGGGAGGAGGCTACACCTTC.